The T cell receptor (beta chain) under discussion was sequenced for a study of radiotherapy plus CTLA-4 blockade in lung cancer. Broader study findings: Clones of tumor-derived TCRs expanded in blood after radiotherapy plus ipilimumab. Interferon-beta and early blood T cell clone dynamics reportedly predicted response best.

This CDR3 contains 16 residues. Germline assignment: CDR1 SGHNT and CDR2 YENEEA. V gave up 5 bases and J gave up 3 bases, with 20 bases separating them. As to this clone: The antigen is not known.

Only in-frame clones appear in the TCRdb table, and some are missing; sequencing was by immunoSEQ multiplex PCR. Found here are about 32,000 clones, roughly 85% of them singletons; the top ten hold about 5.6%. Ipilimumab CTLA-4 blockade and focal radiation were given to patients with chemo-refractory metastatic non-small-cell lung cancer. The receptor was isolated from a human donor with non-small cell lung cancer who had stable disease on radiotherapy plus ipilimumab. This chain links TRBV11-3 with TRBJ2-7, with D possibly matching TRBD1 (6 bases). The specimen comprised peripheral blood, sampled from a patient treated with radiotherapy plus ipilimumab. Here the CDR3 reads CASSHRPGQENYEQYF. The CDR3 nucleotides read TGTGCCAGCAGCCACCGACCGGGACAAGAGAACTACGAGCAGTACTTC.